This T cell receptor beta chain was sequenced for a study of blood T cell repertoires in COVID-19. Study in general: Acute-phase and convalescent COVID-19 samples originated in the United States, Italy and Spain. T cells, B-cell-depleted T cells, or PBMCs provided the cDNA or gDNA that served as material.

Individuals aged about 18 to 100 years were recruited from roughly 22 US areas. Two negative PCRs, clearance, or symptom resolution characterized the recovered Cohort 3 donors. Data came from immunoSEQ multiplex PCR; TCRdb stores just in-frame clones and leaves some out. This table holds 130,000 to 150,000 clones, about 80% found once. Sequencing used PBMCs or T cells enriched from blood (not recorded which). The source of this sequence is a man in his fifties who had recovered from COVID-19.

This CDR3 is CASSLPQGINQPQHF. The CDR3 coding sequence is TGTGCCAGCAGCCTGCCTCAGGGAATCAATCAGCCCCAGCATTTT. The chain is built from TRBV28 and TRBJ1-5, with a tentative D call TRBD1 (5 bases). The CDR3 runs 15 residues. Per germline, CDR1 MDHEN and CDR2 SYDVKM. Trimming took off 6 bases at V and 3 bases at J, with 15 bases between the two ends. Full variable domain (missing parts from reference TRBV28 and TRBJ1-5): DVKVTQSSRYLVKRTGEKVFLECVQDMDHENMFWYRQDPGLGLRLIYFSYDVKMKEKGDIPEGYSVSREKKERFSLILESASTNQTSMYLCASSLPQGINQPQHFGDGTRLSIL.